The T cell receptor beta chain described here comes from a study of identical twins. MiXCR was run by TCRdb on the 5' RACE reads, yielding one entry per CDR3 protein. The data show 500,000 or so distinct CDR3 sequences, roughly an eighth seen once. The germline V gene encodes CDR1 MNHNS and CDR2 SASEGT. This CDR3 region has 15 residues. V shed 4 bases and J 3 bases; nucleotides not matched to a gene: 9. The sample was also reused in another study, on yellow fever vaccine responses in identical twins.

The rearrangement joins TRBV6-1 to TRBJ2-7; the match to TRBD1 covers 7 bases. What was sequenced was CD4+ T cells sorted from blood. The clonotype originates from a woman between 18 and 29 years old in good health. DNA for the CDR3: TGTGCCAGCAGTGCCTCCGGGACAGCTATCTACGAGCAGTACTTC. It yields the protein CASSASGTAIYEQYF.